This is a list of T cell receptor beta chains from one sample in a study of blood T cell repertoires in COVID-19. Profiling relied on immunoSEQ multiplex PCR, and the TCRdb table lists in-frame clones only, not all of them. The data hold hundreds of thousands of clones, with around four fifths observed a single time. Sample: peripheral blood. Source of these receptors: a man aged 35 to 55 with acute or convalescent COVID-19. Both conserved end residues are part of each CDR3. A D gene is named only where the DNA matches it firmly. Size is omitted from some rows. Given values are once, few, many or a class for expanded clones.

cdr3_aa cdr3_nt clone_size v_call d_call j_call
CASSYEGYTEAFF TGTGCCAGCAGTTACGAGGGCTACACTGAAGCTTTCTTT - TRBV6-6 - TRBJ1-1
CASSFFAGAGSPFYNEQFF TGTGCCAGCAGCTTCTTCGCGGGAGCTGGATCCCCGTTTTACAATGAGCAGTTCTTC - TRBV5-8 TRBD2 TRBJ2-1
CSVAVMNTEAFF TGCAGCGTTGCGGTTATGAACACTGAAGCTTTCTTT - TRBV29-1 - TRBJ1-1
CASSIWQGNSPLHF TGTGCCAGTAGTATCTGGCAGGGCAATTCACCCCTCCACTTT - TRBV19 - TRBJ1-6
CASSSQGYTDTQYF TGTGCCAGCAGTTCTCAGGGGTACACAGATACGCAGTATTTT - TRBV27 - TRBJ2-3
CASSGRYLRASGRRDTQYF TGTGCCAGCAGCGGTCGGTATCTTCGGGCTAGCGGGCGAAGGGATACGCAGTATTTT - TRBV5-5 TRBD2 TRBJ2-3
CASKTTGDTGELFF TGTGCCAGCAAAACGACAGGGGACACCGGGGAGCTGTTTTTT - TRBV6-5 TRBD1 TRBJ2-2
CASSSRTEGNTIYF TGTGCCAGCAGCTCCCGGACAGAAGGAAACACCATATATTTT - TRBV11-3 - TRBJ1-3
CASSSLREGETQYF TGTGCCAGTAGTAGCTTGAGGGAGGGAGAGACCCAGTACTTC - TRBV19 TRBD2 TRBJ2-5
CASSVGDFSGYNEQFF TGTGCCAGCAGCGTAGGGGACTTCTCGGGTTACAATGAGCAGTTCTTC - TRBV9 - TRBJ2-1
CASSQFTGGNYGYTF TGCGCCAGCAGCCAATTCACAGGGGGAAACTATGGCTACACCTTC - TRBV4-3 TRBD1 TRBJ1-2
CASSFGTGEYTDTQYF TGTGCCAGCAGCTTTGGGACAGGTGAATACACAGATACGCAGTATTTT - TRBV5-6 TRBD1 TRBJ2-3
CASSQGQGANYGYTF TGCGCCAGCAGCCAAGGACAGGGGGCAAACTATGGCTACACCTTC - TRBV5-1 TRBD1 TRBJ1-2
CASSLWGDFYTGELFF TGTGCCAGCAGCCTCTGGGGGGACTTTTACACCGGGGAGCTGTTTTTT - TRBV5-6 - TRBJ2-2
CASSPTRSYGYTF TGCGCCAGCAGCCCCACTCGGAGTTACGGCTACACCTTC - TRBV4-1 - TRBJ1-2
CASSDSTILETQYF TGTGCCAGCAGTGACTCGACTATCCTGGAGACCCAGTACTTC - TRBV6-4 - TRBJ2-5
CASRQDRARRETQYF TGTGCCAGTAGGCAAGACAGGGCTCGCAGAGAGACCCAGTACTTC - TRBV19 TRBD1 TRBJ2-5
CASSLDQGRSGNTIYF TGTGCCAGCAGCTTGGATCAGGGGCGCTCTGGAAACACCATATATTTT - TRBV5-4 - TRBJ1-3
CASSQVASWDEQFF TGCGCCAGCAGCCAAGTAGCCTCCTGGGATGAGCAGTTCTTC - TRBV4-1 - TRBJ2-1
CASSSLFRIPTSNNEQFF TGTGCCAGCAGCTCACTCTTCAGGATACCCACCTCAAACAATGAGCAGTTCTTC - TRBV7-9 - TRBJ2-1
CASSFPTSGRAGDEQFF TGTGCCAGCAGTTTCCCCACTAGCGGGAGGGCCGGCGATGAGCAGTTCTTC - TRBV6-2/TRBV6-3 TRBD2 TRBJ2-1
CALGQGRGETQYF TGTGCCTTGGGACAGGGGAGGGGAGAGACCCAGTACTTC - TRBV30 TRBD1 TRBJ2-5
CASSQGYLSTEAFF TGTGCCAGCAGCCAAGGTTATTTATCCACTGAAGCTTTCTTT - TRBV4-2 - TRBJ1-1
CASSLQGPDTQYF TGTGCCAGCAGTCTCCAGGGGCCAGATACGCAGTATTTT - TRBV12-3/TRBV12-4 - TRBJ2-3
CASTGTATGELFF TGTGCCAGCACCGGGACAGCCACCGGGGAGCTGTTTTTT - TRBV2 TRBD1 TRBJ2-2
CAISEQGRGETQYF TGTGCCATCAGTGAGCAGGGCAGGGGGGAGACCCAGTACTTC - TRBV10-3 TRBD1 TRBJ2-5
CASSLTSWTGLTEAFF TGTGCCAGCAGCTTAACGTCCTGGACAGGGCTGACTGAAGCTTTCTTT - TRBV7-3 TRBD1 TRBJ1-1
CSAVRQGTGELFF TGCAGCGCCGTACGACAGGGTACCGGGGAGCTGTTTTTT - TRBV29-1 TRBD1 TRBJ2-2
CASSWGGTSGSRNEQFF TGCGCCAGCAGCTGGGGAGGGACTAGCGGGAGTCGTAATGAGCAGTTCTTC few TRBV5-1 TRBD2 TRBJ2-1
CASSLWTSPYEQFF TGTGCCAGCAGTTTATGGACTAGCCCCTATGAGCAGTTCTTC - TRBV27 TRBD2 TRBJ2-1
CATGLAGTYEQYF TGTGCCACTGGACTAGCGGGAACCTACGAGCAGTACTTC few TRBV10-3 TRBD2 TRBJ2-7